These T cell receptor beta chains were read from a single sample in a study of blood T cell repertoires in COVID-19. Here immunoSEQ multiplex PCR was the method, and the copy in TCRdb shows in-frame clones only, minus some. The repertoire holds hundreds of thousands of clones, 86% seen once, with 5.5% to 6.5% in the top ten. The sequencing sample was made of peripheral blood. The receptors stem from a woman aged 80 or over with COVID-19, enrolled during active disease. Each CDR3 is given with its conserved first and last residue. Each record gives: J gene, clone size, D gene, V gene, CDR3 length, CDR3 DNA, CDR3 protein. The D gene is left open where the match is weak. Clone sizes are given selectively: once, few, many, or a class where the clone is expanded.

j_gene: TRBJ1-4
abundance: -
d_gene: TRBD1
v_gene: TRBV4-1
len: 15
CDR3nt: TGCGCCAGCAGCCAGCCAGGGGGCACTAATGAAAAACTGTTTTTT
CDR3aa: CASSQPGGTNEKLFF

j_gene: TRBJ1-3
abundance: once
d_gene: TRBD1
v_gene: TRBV18
len: 17
CDR3nt: TGTGCCAGCTCTCCTCCGGGACAGGGGATGTTTGGAAACACCATATATTTT
CDR3aa: CASSPPGQGMFGNTIYF

j_gene: TRBJ1-2
abundance: -
d_gene: -
v_gene: TRBV16
len: 17
CDR3nt: TGTGCCAGCAGCCGCACGAGGAGCCCTTCCCAGACTTATGGCTACACCTTC
CDR3aa: CASSRTRSPSQTYGYTF

j_gene: TRBJ2-3
abundance: -
d_gene: -
v_gene: TRBV28
len: 12
CDR3nt: TGTGCCAGCAGTTTAACAACAGATACGCAGTATTTT
CDR3aa: CASSLTTDTQYF

j_gene: TRBJ2-3
abundance: -
d_gene: -
v_gene: TRBV30
len: 16
CDR3nt: TGTGCCTGGACGTCAGGGACGGGGGGCACCACAGATACGCAGTATTTT
CDR3aa: CAWTSGTGGTTDTQYF

j_gene: TRBJ1-3
abundance: -
d_gene: -
v_gene: TRBV3-1/TRBV3-2
len: 17
CDR3nt: TGTGCCAGCAGCCCCTCAAACACCGTGCTGTTGGGAAACACCATATATTTT
CDR3aa: CASSPSNTVLLGNTIYF

j_gene: TRBJ1-1
abundance: -
d_gene: TRBD1
v_gene: TRBV4-1
len: 15
CDR3nt: TGCGCCAGCAGCCCGGGGACAGGGAGGAACACTGAAGCTTTCTTT
CDR3aa: CASSPGTGRNTEAFF

j_gene: TRBJ2-1
abundance: medium-sized
d_gene: -
v_gene: TRBV24-1
len: 18
CDR3nt: TGTGCCACCAGTGATTTGCGGGGGGACATTTTCTCCTACAATGAGCAGTTCTTC
CDR3aa: CATSDLRGDIFSYNEQFF

j_gene: TRBJ1-2
abundance: few
d_gene: -
v_gene: TRBV10-1
len: 15
CDR3nt: TGCGCCAGCAGTGAGTCGACTATGGGGGGCTATGGCTACACCTTC
CDR3aa: CASSESTMGGYGYTF

j_gene: TRBJ2-1
abundance: -
d_gene: TRBD1
v_gene: TRBV14
len: 15
CDR3nt: TGTGCCAGCAGCCACACCGGGACAGGGGGCCTTGAGCAGTTCTTC
CDR3aa: CASSHTGTGGLEQFF

j_gene: TRBJ1-2
abundance: -
d_gene: TRBD1
v_gene: TRBV19
len: 13
CDR3nt: TGTGCCAGTACCGAACAGGGGGCTCGTGGCTACACCTTC
CDR3aa: CASTEQGARGYTF

j_gene: TRBJ1-2
abundance: -
d_gene: -
v_gene: TRBV21-1
len: 16
CDR3nt: TGTGCCAGCAGCGCAAAGATGGGACAGGGGGGCTATGGCTACACCTTC
CDR3aa: CASSAKMGQGGYGYTF

j_gene: TRBJ2-3
abundance: -
d_gene: -
v_gene: TRBV3-1/TRBV3-2
len: 13
CDR3nt: TGTGCCAGCAGCCAATATTCAGCAGATACGCAGTATTTT
CDR3aa: CASSQYSADTQYF

j_gene: TRBJ1-6
abundance: few
d_gene: -
v_gene: TRBV6-5
len: 16
CDR3nt: TGTGCCAGCAGTTACTCGATTCTCGCGGATAATTCACCCCTCCACTTT
CDR3aa: CASSYSILADNSPLHF

j_gene: TRBJ2-2
abundance: once
d_gene: TRBD2
v_gene: TRBV7-8
len: 15
CDR3nt: TGTGCCAGCAGCTTCGGGGGGGCCGGTCTCGGGGAGCTGTTTTTT
CDR3aa: CASSFGGAGLGELFF